One sample yielded the 13 T cell receptor beta chains listed below, sequenced in a study of T cells in Graves' hyperthyroidism and ophthalmopathy. What was amplified from RNA transcripts were TCR beta CDR3 regions. HTBI primers were used for first-round RT-PCR of the TCR CDR3. TCRdb used MiXCR to reprocess the multiplex PCR reads, holding one entry per CDR3 protein. The sample yields about 700,000 distinct CDR3 sequences, 40% to 55% seen once. The sample was peripheral blood or thyroid tissue (not recorded which). The receptor set was obtained from an adult man with Graves' disease, either hyperthyroidism or ophthalmopathy (not recorded which).

This clonotype was counted ten times or more. The CDR3 sequence: CATSRDSGQKNTEAFF. In DNA form, the CDR3 reads TGTGCCACCAGCAGAGATTCAGGACAGAAGAACACTGAAGCTTTCTTT. The gene calls are TRBV15 and TRBJ1-1, with a weak D call TRBD1 (6 bases). The germline CDR1 and CDR2 sequences are LNHNV and YYDKDF (reference sequence). Trimming took off 0 bases at V and 1 base at J, with 12 bases between the two ends. The CDR3 is 16 amino acids.

The rearrangement joins TRBV25-1 to TRBJ2-7; D gene uncertain. Germline CDR1 and CDR2: MGHDK and SYGVNS. Trimming stripped 3 bases from V and 6 bases from J, with 9 bases between. The CDR3 is 12 residues long. The CDR3 DNA reads as TGTGCCAGCAGTGACGGAGTCGGCGAGCAGTACTTC. Amino acid sequence: CASSDGVGEQYF.

This clonotype was detected ten times or more. This chain links TRBV25-1 with TRBJ1-2, with D possibly matching TRBD1 (6 bases). This CDR3 spans 15 amino acids. Per the germline V gene, CDR1 is MGHDK and CDR2 is SYGVNS. Between the trimmed V and J ends, which lost 0 bases and 7 bases, there was a span of 15 bases. CDR3 protein: CASSEYSGVEAGYTF. The CDR3 coding sequence is TGTGCCAGCAGTGAATATTCAGGGGTTGAGGCTGGCTACACCTTC.

This clonotype was observed at least ten times. The chain has TRBV10-3 and TRBJ1-3; weak D call: TRBD1 (6 bases). V was shortened by 3 bases and J by 2 bases, with 8 bases between the two germline ends. CDR3 length: 14 amino acids. Germline V CDR1 and CDR2: ENHRY, SYGVKD. CDR3 DNA: TGTGCCATCAGTGAACAGGGCCCTGGAAACACCATATATTTT. It specifies CAISEQGPGNTIYF.

This clonotype was found many times. The chain is built from TRBV6-6 and TRBJ2-5, with D maybe TRBD1 (6 bases). The CDR3 totals 12 residues. The V gene lost 5 bases and the J gene lost 7 bases, with 11 bases spanning the gap. Germline V gene lookup returns CDR1 MNHNY and CDR2 SVGAGI (reference sequence). The CDR3 DNA sequence: TGTGCCAGCAGTGCAGGGGCAGGGACCCAGTACTTC. Amino acid sequence: CASSAGAGTQYF.

On this clonotype itself: The conserved final phenylalanine or tryptophan is absent from the CDR3, which likely points to a read error. It is unclear where the CDR3 begins or ends on the DNA, so no DNA is shown, and the CDR3 is as TCRdb lists it. The genes are TRBV19 and TRBJ2-6. The CDR3 comprises 8 residues, both ends counted. From germline, CDR1 is LNHDA and CDR2 SQIVND (reference sequence). The CDR3 is CASSTRTS.

V usage is TRBV4-2 and J usage is TRBJ1-2; D is undetermined. Between the trimmed V and J ends, which lost 0 bases and 0 bases, there was a span of 8 bases. Per the germline V gene, CDR1 is LGHNA and CDR2 is YNFKEQ. The CDR3 has 15 residues. CDR3 DNA: TGTGCCAGCAGCCAAGATCAACTGACTAACTATGGCTACACCTTC. It specifies CASSQDQLTNYGYTF.

Ten or more counts support this clonotype. The chain is built from TRBV7-2 and TRBJ1-4, with no clear D. The length of the CDR3 is 15 residues. CDR1 and CDR2 (germline): SGHTA, FQGNSA. V was shortened by 5 bases and J by 0 bases, with 10 bases between the two germline ends. CDR3 loop: CASSQAWPTNEKLFF. CDR3 DNA sequence: TGTGCCAGCAGCCAAGCGTGGCCAACTAATGAAAAACTGTTTTTT.

This clonotype was seen ten or more times. This chain links TRBV7-9 with TRBJ1-4; D is perhaps TRBD1 (6 bases). This CDR3 contains 12 residues. V dropped 10 bases and J dropped 5 bases, with 11 bases sitting between them. Germline V gives CDR1 SEHNR, CDR2 FQNEAQ (reference sequence). The CDR3 region has the DNA TGTGCCACCAGGGGCAAAAATGAAAAACTGTTTTTT. The encoded protein is CATRGKNEKLFF.

CDR3: CSATLAGLGETQYF. The CDR3 nucleotides are TGCAGTGCTACCTTAGCGGGACTTGGAGAGACCCAGTACTTC. This rearrangement joins TRBV20-1 to TRBJ2-5; 8 bases agree with TRBD2. CDR1 is DFQATT and CDR2 is SNEGSKA in the germline V gene (reference sequence). The CDR3 length is 14 residues. V was pared by 4 bases and J by 4 bases, with 8 bases of the junction left unmatched.

The sample holds many counts of this clonotype. The rearrangement links TRBV10-3 to TRBJ2-5, with no clear D. Germline V lookup: CDR1 ENHRY, CDR2 SYGVKD. This CDR3 is built from 12 residues. Between the trimmed V and J ends, which lost 3 bases and 5 bases, there was a span of 7 bases. The DNA for the CDR3 is TGTGCCATCAGTGAAAACCCGGAGACCCAGTACTTC. Translating gives CAISENPETQYF.

V usage is TRBV19 and J usage is TRBJ1-2; TRBD1 aligns across 8 bases. There are 14 residues in the CDR3. V shed 4 bases and J 3 bases; nucleotides not matched to a gene: 4. Per germline, CDR1 LNHDA and CDR2 SQIVND (reference sequence). The CDR3 region has the DNA TGTGCCAGTAGTACCCTGGACAGGGACTATGGCTACACCTTC. Encoded protein: CASSTLDRDYGYTF. Combining the CDR3 with reference TRBV19 and TRBJ1-2 gives the whole variable domain DGGITQSPKYLFRKEGQNVTLSCEQNLNHDAMYWYRQDPGQGLRLIYYSQIVNDFQKGDIAEGYSVSREKKESFPLTVTSAQKNPTAFYLCASSTLDRDYGYTFGSGTRLTVV.

This chain links TRBV10-3 with TRBJ2-5, with 9 nucleotides matching TRBD1. J was trimmed by 3 bases and V by 11 bases; bases with no gene match: 7. CDR3 length: 13 amino acids. Germline CDR1 ENHRY, CDR2 SYGVKD. The CDR3 coding sequence is TGTGCCGGAAACCGGGACAGGGAAGAGACCCAGTACTTC. As protein: CAGNRDREETQYF.